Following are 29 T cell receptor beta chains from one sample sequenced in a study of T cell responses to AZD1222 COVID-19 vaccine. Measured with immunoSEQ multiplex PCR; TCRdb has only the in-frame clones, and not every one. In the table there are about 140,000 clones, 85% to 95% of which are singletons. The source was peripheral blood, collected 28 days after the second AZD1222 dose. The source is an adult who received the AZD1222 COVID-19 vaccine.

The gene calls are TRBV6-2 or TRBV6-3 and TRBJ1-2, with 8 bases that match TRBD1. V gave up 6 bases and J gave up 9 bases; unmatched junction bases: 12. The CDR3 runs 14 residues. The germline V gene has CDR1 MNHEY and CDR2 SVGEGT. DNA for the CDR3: TGTGCCAGCAGCAAAGGGACAGGATTTGGGCGCTACACCTTC. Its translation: CASSKGTGFGRYTF.

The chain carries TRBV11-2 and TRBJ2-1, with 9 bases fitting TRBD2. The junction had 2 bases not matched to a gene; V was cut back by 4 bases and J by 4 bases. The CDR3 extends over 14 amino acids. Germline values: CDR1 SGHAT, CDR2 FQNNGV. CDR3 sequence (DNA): TGTGCCAGCAGCTGGGCGGGGGGGTACAATGAGCAGTTCTTC. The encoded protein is CASSWAGGYNEQFF.

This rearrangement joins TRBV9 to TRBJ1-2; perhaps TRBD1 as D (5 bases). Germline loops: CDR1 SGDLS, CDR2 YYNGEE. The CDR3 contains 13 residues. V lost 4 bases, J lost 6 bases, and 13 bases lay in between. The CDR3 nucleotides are TGTGCCAGCAGCCCTGACAGTTCCGATGGCTACACCTTC. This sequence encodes CASSPDSSDGYTF. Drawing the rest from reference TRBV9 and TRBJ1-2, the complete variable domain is DSGVTQTPKHLITATGQRVTLRCSPRSGDLSVYWYQQSLDQGLQFLIQYYNGEERAKGNILERFSAQQFPDLHSELNLSSLELGDSALYFCASSPDSSDGYTFGSGTRLTVV.

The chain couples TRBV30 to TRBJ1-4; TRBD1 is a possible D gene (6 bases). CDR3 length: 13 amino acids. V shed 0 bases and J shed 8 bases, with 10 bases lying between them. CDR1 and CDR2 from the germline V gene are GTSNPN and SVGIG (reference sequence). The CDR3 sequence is CAWSVVGQEKLFF. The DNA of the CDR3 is TGTGCCTGGAGTGTCGTGGGACAAGAAAAACTGTTTTTT.

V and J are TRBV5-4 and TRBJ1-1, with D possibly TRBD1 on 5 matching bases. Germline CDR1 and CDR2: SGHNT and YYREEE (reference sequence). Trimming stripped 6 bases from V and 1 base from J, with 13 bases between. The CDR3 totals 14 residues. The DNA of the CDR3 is TGTGCCAGCAACCCGGGAGGGGCGAACACTGAAGCTTTCTTT. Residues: CASNPGGANTEAFF.

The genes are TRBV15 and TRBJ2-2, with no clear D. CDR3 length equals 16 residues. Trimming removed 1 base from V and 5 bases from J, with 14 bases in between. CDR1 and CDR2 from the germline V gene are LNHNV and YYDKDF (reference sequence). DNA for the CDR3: TGTGCCACCAGCAGAGGTGATCACAGCTCAACCGGGGAGCTGTTTTTT. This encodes CATSRGDHSSTGELFF. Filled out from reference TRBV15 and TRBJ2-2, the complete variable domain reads DAMVIQNPRYQVTQFGKPVTLSCSQTLNHNVMYWYQQKSSQAPKLLFHYYDKDFNNEADTPDNFQSRRPNTSFCFLDIRSPGLGDTAMYLCATSRGDHSSTGELFFGEGSRLTVL.

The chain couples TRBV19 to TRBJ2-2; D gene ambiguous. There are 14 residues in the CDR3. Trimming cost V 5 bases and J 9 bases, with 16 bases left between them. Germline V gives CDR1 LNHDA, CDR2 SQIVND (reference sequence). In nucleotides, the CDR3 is TGTGCCAGTAGTTTCTTCCCTCAACGTCGGGAGCTGTTTTTT. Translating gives CASSFFPQRRELFF.

The CDR3 spells CAWSGSATDTQYF. DNA for the CDR3: TGTGCCTGGAGTGGCAGCGCCACAGATACGCAGTATTTT. The chain combines TRBV30 with TRBJ2-3; D gene ambiguous. The germline V and J ends were trimmed by 1 base and 2 bases, with 7 bases remaining between them. Per the germline V gene, CDR1 is GTSNPN and CDR2 is SVGIG (reference sequence). CDR3 length: 13 residues.

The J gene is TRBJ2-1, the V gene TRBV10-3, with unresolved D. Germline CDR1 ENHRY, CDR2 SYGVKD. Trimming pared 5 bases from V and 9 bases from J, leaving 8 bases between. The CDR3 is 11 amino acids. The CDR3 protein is CAISPAGEQFF. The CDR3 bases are TGTGCCATCAGTCCAGCCGGTGAGCAGTTCTTC.

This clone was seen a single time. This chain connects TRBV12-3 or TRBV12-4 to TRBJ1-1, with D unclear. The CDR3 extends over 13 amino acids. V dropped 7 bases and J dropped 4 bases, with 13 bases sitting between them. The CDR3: CASKFRGSTEAFF. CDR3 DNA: TGTGCCAGCAAGTTCCGAGGGAGCACTGAAGCTTTCTTT.

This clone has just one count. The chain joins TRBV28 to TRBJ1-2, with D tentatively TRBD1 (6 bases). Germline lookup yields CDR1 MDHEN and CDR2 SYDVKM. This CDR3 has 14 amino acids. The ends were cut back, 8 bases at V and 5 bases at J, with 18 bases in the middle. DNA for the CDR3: TGTGCCAGCCGACCCCCGGGACACGAGTATGGCTACACCTTC. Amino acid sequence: CASRPPGHEYGYTF.

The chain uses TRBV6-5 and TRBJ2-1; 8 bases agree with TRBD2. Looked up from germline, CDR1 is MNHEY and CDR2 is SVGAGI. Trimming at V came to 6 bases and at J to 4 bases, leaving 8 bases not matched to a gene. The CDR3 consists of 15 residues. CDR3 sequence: CASSGSGGSYNEQFF. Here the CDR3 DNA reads TGTGCCAGCAGCGGCAGCGGGGGTTCGTACAATGAGCAGTTCTTC.

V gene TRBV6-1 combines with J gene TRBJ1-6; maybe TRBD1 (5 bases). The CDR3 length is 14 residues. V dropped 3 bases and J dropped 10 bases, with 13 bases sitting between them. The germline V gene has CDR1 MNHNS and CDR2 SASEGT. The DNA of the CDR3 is TGTGCCAGCAGTGATTTGGGGGGGGAATCACCCCTCCACTTT. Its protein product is CASSDLGGESPLHF.

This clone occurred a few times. The CDR3 here is CASSFSGGGTDTQYF. The CDR3 nucleotides are TGTGCCAGCAGTTTTAGCGGGGGAGGCACAGATACGCAGTATTTT. The genes are TRBV27 and TRBJ2-3, with 9 positions matching TRBD2. The V segment lost 3 bases and the J segment 1 base; nucleotides outside the gene matches: 2. Germline CDR1 MNHEY, CDR2 SMNVEV (reference sequence). CDR3 length equals 15 residues.

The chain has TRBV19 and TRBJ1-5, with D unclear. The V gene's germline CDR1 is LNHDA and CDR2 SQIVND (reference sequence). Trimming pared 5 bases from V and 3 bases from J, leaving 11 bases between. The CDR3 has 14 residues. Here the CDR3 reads CASSYLDPNQPQHF. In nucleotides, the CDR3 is TGTGCCAGTAGTTACTTGGATCCCAATCAGCCCCAGCATTTT.

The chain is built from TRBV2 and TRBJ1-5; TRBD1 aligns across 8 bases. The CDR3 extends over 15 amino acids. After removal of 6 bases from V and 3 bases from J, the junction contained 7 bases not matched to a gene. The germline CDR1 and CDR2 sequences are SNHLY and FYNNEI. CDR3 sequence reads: CASRQDRESNQPQHF. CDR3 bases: TGTGCCAGCAGGCAGGACAGGGAGTCCAATCAGCCCCAGCATTTT.

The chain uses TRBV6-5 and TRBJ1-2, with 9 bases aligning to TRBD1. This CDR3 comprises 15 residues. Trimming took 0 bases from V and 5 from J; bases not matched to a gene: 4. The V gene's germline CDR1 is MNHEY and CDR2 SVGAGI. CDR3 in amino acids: CASSYSGQGIYGYTF. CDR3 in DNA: TGTGCCAGCAGTTACTCCGGACAGGGGATATATGGCTACACCTTC.

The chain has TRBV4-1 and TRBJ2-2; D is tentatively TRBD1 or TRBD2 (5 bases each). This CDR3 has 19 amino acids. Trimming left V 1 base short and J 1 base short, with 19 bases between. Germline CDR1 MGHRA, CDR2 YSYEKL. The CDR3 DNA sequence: TGCGCCAGCAGCCAAGGCACCCTCGGGGTGCAGGGGAACACCGGGGAGCTGTTTTTT. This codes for CASSQGTLGVQGNTGELFF.

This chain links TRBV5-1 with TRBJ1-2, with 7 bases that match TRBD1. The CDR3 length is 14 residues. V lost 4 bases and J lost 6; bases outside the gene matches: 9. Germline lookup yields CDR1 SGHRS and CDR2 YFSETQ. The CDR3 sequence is CASSQGQDLHGYTF. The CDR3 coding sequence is TGCGCCAGCAGCCAAGGACAGGATCTTCATGGCTACACCTTC.

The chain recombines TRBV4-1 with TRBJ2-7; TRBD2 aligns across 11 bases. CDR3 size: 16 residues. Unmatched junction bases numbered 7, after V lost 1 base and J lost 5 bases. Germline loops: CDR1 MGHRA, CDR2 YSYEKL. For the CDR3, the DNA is TGCGCCAGCAGCCAAGCTTTACTAGCGGGGGTCGACGAGCAGTACTTC. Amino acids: CASSQALLAGVDEQYF.

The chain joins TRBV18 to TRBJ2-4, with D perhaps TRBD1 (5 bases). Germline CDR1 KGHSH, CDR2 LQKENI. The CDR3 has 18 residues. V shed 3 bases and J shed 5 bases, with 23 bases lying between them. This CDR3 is CASSPTTIQTESQNIQYF. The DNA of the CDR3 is TGTGCCAGCTCACCTACCACCATCCAGACAGAGTCTCAAAACATTCAGTACTTC.

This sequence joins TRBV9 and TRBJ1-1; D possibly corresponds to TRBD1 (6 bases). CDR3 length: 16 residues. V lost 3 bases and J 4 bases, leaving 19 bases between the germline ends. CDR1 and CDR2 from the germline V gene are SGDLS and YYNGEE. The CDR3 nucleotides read TGTGCCAGCAGCGCGGGGGCAGTCAGGGGCGGCACTGAAGCTTTCTTT. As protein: CASSAGAVRGGTEAFF.

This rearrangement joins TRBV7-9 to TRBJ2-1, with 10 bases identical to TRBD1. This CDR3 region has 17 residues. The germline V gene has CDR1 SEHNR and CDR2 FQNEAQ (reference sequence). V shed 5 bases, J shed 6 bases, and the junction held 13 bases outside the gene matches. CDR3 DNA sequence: TGTGCCAGCAGCCGTTCCGGGACAGGGGTTTTTGGCAATGAGCAGTTCTTC. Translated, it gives CASSRSGTGVFGNEQFF.

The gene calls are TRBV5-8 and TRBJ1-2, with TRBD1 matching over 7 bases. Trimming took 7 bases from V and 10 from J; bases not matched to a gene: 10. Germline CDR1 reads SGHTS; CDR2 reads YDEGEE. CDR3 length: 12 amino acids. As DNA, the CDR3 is TGTGCCAGCCTCACCGGGACAGTCTACTACACCTTC. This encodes CASLTGTVYYTF.

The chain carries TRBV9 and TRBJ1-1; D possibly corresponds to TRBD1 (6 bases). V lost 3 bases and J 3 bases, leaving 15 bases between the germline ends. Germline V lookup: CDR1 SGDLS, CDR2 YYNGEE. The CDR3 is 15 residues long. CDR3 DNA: TGTGCCAGCAGCGCCCAGACAGGACATGACACTGAAGCTTTCTTT. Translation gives CASSAQTGHDTEAFF.

CDR3 nucleotide sequence: TGTGCCAGCAGTTTTTTATCAGGGGCGAACTATGGCTACACCTTC. Amino acids: CASSFLSGANYGYTF. The chain combines TRBV27 with TRBJ1-2, with D tentatively TRBD1 (6 bases). The germline V gene encodes CDR1 MNHEY and CDR2 SMNVEV (reference sequence). The CDR3 runs to 15 residues. Trimming took off 3 bases at V and 2 bases at J, with 13 bases between the two ends.

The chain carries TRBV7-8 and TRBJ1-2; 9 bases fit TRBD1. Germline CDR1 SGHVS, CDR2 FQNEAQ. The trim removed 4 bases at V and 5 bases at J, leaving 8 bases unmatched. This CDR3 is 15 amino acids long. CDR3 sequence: CASSSRDRAFYGYTF. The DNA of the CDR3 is TGTGCCAGCAGCTCCCGGGACAGGGCCTTTTATGGCTACACCTTC.

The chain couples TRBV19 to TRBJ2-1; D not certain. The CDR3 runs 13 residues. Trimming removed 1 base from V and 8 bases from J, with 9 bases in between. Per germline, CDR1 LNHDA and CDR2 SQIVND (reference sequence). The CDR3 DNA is TGTGCCAGTAGTATAGGGATGTGGGATGAGCAGTTCTTC. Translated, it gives CASSIGMWDEQFF.

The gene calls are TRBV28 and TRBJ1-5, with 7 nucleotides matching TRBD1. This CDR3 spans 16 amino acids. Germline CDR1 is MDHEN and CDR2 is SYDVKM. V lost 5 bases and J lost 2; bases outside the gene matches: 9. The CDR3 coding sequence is TGTGCCAGCAGTACGCCGAGGACAGGTCGCAATCAGCCCCAGCATTTT. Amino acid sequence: CASSTPRTGRNQPQHF. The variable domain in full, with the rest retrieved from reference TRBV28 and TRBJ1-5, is DVKVTQSSRYLVKRTGEKVFLECVQDMDHENMFWYRQDPGLGLRLIYFSYDVKMKEKGDIPEGYSVSREKKERFSLILESASTNQTSMYLCASSTPRTGRNQPQHFGDGTRLSIL.